A single sample is the source of the 11 T cell receptor beta chains below, sequenced in a study of blood T cell repertoires in COVID-19. Data came from immunoSEQ multiplex PCR; TCRdb stores just in-frame clones and leaves some out. This sample yields under 200,000 clones, of which approximately 89% are seen a single time; 3% to 4% belongs to the top ten. Sequencing used peripheral blood. These receptors came from a man in his 70s with acute or convalescent COVID-19.

This chain connects TRBV7-2 to TRBJ1-1; 8 positions match TRBD1. This CDR3 has 17 amino acids. Germline V lookup: CDR1 SGHTA, CDR2 FQGNSA. Germline trimming cut 3 bases from V and 5 bases from J; bases unmatched to any gene: 14. DNA of the CDR3: TGTGCCAGCAGCTTCAGTGAGTCAGGGGGCCCGGGGACTGAAGCTTTCTTT. Protein product: CASSFSESGGPGTEAFF.

This clone was recorded once. The CDR3 sequence is CSASNDGDQPQHF. CDR3 nucleotide sequence: TGCAGTGCTAGTAACGACGGGGATCAGCCCCAGCATTTT. This chain joins TRBV20-1 and TRBJ1-5; D remains unclear. Germline V gives CDR1 DFQATT, CDR2 SNEGSKA (reference sequence). The CDR3 has 13 amino acids. With 3 bases removed from V and 5 bases from J, the gap between germline ends came to 11 bases.

The rearrangement uses TRBV20-1 and TRBJ2-1; 7 nucleotides align to TRBD2. Germline values: CDR1 DFQATT, CDR2 SNEGSKA (reference sequence). Unmatched junction bases numbered 5, after V lost 6 bases and J lost 9 bases. The CDR3 is made up of 11 amino acids. CDR3 in DNA: TGCAGTGCAGTGGGGGGGGGTGAGCAGTTCTTC. Amino acid sequence: CSAVGGGEQFF.

The chain couples TRBV4-1 to TRBJ2-1; 8 bases are shared with TRBD1. V gave up 0 bases and J gave up 7 bases; unmatched junction bases: 11. This CDR3 region has 17 residues. Germline V gives CDR1 MGHRA, CDR2 YSYEKL. CDR3 coding DNA: TGCGCCAGCAGCCAAGATCAGGTCTGGACAGGGAGGAATGAGCAGTTCTTC. Translating gives CASSQDQVWTGRNEQFF.

This clone was counted between two and nine times. The chain links TRBV5-4 to TRBJ2-7; 9 nucleotides match TRBD1. V gave up 4 bases and J gave up 7 bases; unmatched junction bases: 6. CDR3 length: 13 residues. Germline loops: CDR1 SGHNT, CDR2 YYREEE (reference sequence). The CDR3 DNA is TGTGCCAGCAGCCAGGACAGGGGACGGGAGCAGTACTTC. Translation: CASSQDRGREQYF.

The V gene is TRBV7-9, the J gene TRBJ1-1; 8 positions match TRBD1. Losses at the gene ends were 5 bases for V and 11 bases for J; bases not matched to a gene: 13. CDR1 SEHNR and CDR2 FQNEAQ come from the germline V gene (reference sequence). The CDR3 length is 14 residues. This CDR3 reads CASSLPGQANGAFF. CDR3 in DNA: TGTGCCAGCAGCCTTCCGGGACAGGCCAACGGGGCTTTCTTT.

This clone was counted a single time. The chain uses TRBV3-1 (or the pseudogene TRBV3-2) and TRBJ2-5, with 11 nucleotides matching TRBD2. V shed 4 bases and J 3 bases; nucleotides not matched to a gene: 7. CDR3 length equals 16 residues. The V gene's germline CDR1 is LGHDT and CDR2 YNNKEL (reference sequence). The CDR3 nucleotides are TGTGCCAGCAGCCTCGTAATAGCGGGGGGGGAAGAGACCCAGTACTTC. Translating gives CASSLVIAGGEETQYF.

The rearrangement uses TRBV14 and TRBJ2-3; TRBD2 matches 10 bases. Germline CDR1 reads SGHDN; CDR2 reads FVKESK. Losses at the gene ends were 0 bases for V and 2 bases for J; bases not matched to a gene: 5. CDR3 length: 17 amino acids. This CDR3 reads CASSQDFLAGVTDTQYF. In DNA, the CDR3 is TGTGCCAGCAGCCAAGATTTTCTAGCGGGAGTCACAGATACGCAGTATTTT.

J is TRBJ1-2 and V is TRBV5-8, with 10 positions matching TRBD1. There are 16 residues in the CDR3. The trim removed 5 bases at V and 4 bases at J, leaving 11 bases unmatched. Germline CDR1 and CDR2: SGHTS and YDEGEE. In DNA form, the CDR3 reads TGTGCCAGCAGTTTAGGCAGGGACAGGGGCTTCTATGGCTACACCTTC. Its protein is CASSLGRDRGFYGYTF.

The rearrangement uses TRBV4-2 and TRBJ1-2; no definite D call. This CDR3 comprises 15 residues. In germline, CDR1 is LGHNA, CDR2 YNFKEQ. V lost 0 bases to trimming and J lost 0 bases, with 8 bases between them. This CDR3 is CASSQDIPSNYGYTF. The CDR3 region has the DNA TGTGCCAGCAGCCAAGATATTCCTTCTAACTATGGCTACACCTTC.

Only one count was recorded for this clone. The chain joins TRBV2 to TRBJ2-1, with TRBD2 identical over 9 bases. CDR1 SNHLY and CDR2 FYNNEI come from the germline V gene. This CDR3 spans 14 amino acids. V was pared by 4 bases and J by 8 bases, with 6 bases of the junction left unmatched. Here the CDR3 DNA reads TGTGCCAGCAGTGTTGAGCGGGAGGATCATGAGCAGTTCTTC. It yields the protein CASSVEREDHEQFF.